This TCR beta chain was sequenced during a study of OX40 agonist ivuxolimab in advanced cancers. With respect to this clone: Distinct nucleotide sequences in the sample also encode this CDR3.

The V gene's germline CDR1 is LNHDA and CDR2 SQIVND (reference sequence). Trimming took off 2 bases at V and 4 bases at J, with 9 bases between the two ends. The CDR3 is 14 residues long. Clones were read by immunoSEQ multiplex PCR, and TCRdb kept only the in-frame ones, dropping some. This sample has around 94,000 clones; roughly 90% occur once, and the top ten carry 3% to 3.5%. The sample consisted of CD4+ or CD8+ T cells sorted from blood, taken in a trial of the OX40 agonist ivuxolimab. The receptor was derived from an adult with an advanced solid tumor such as melanoma, head and neck, liver or kidney cancer. The chain couples TRBV19 to TRBJ1-5; D might be TRBD1 (5 bases). Written as DNA, the CDR3 is TGTGCCAGTAGTATATCAGGGAGAAATCAGCCCCAGCATTTT. Protein sequence: CASSISGRNQPQHF.